This T cell receptor (beta chain) came from a study of blood T cell repertoires in COVID-19. Germline lookup yields CDR1 MNHNS and CDR2 SASEGT. Trimming took 3 bases from V and 3 from J; bases not matched to a gene: 11. This CDR3 has 18 amino acids. Measured with immunoSEQ multiplex PCR; TCRdb has only the in-frame clones, and not every one. The sample carries about 140,000 clones, 80% recorded once. Specimen: peripheral blood. This rearrangement joins TRBV6-1 to TRBJ2-1; 10 bases fit TRBD2. The TCR sequence derives from a woman between 50 and 59 years old with acute or convalescent COVID-19. The CDR3 sequence is CASSESPSGGAYYNEQFF. DNA for the CDR3: TGTGCCAGCAGTGAGAGTCCCAGCGGGGGGGCCTACTACAATGAGCAGTTCTTC.